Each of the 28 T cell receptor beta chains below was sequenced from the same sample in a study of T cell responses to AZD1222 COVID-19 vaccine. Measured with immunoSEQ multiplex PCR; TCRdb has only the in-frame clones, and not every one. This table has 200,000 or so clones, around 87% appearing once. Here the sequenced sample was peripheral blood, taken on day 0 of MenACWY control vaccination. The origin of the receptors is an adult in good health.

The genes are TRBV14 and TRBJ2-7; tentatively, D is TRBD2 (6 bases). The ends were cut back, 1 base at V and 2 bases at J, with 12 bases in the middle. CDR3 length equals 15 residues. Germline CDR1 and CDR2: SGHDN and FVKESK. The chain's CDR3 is CASSQGGTEAYEQYF. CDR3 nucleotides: TGTGCCAGCAGCCAAGGCGGGACGGAAGCCTACGAGCAGTACTTC.

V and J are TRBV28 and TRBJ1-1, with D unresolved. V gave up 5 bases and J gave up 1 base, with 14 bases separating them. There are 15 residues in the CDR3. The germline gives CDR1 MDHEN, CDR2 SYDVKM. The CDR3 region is CASSASGLPNTEAFF. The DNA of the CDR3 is TGTGCCAGCAGTGCGTCAGGACTGCCGAACACTGAAGCTTTCTTT.

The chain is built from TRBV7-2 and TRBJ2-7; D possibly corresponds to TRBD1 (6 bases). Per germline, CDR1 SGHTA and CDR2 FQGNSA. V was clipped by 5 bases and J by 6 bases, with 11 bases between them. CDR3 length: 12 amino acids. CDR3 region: CASSRPQGEQYF. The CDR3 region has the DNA TGTGCCAGCAGCCGCCCACAGGGCGAGCAGTACTTC. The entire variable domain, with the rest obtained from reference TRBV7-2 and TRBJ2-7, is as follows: GAGVSQSPSNKVTEKGKDVELRCDPISGHTALYWYRQSLGQGLEFLIYFQGNSAPDKSGLPSDRFSAERTGGSVSTLTIQRTQQEDSAVYLCASSRPQGEQYFGPGTRLTVT.

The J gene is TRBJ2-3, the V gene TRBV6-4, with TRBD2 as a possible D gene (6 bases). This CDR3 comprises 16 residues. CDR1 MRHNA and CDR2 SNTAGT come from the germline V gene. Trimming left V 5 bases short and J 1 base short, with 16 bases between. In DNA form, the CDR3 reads TGTGCCAGCAGTTCCTCTCCCGGCGGGGGCACAGATACGCAGTATTTT. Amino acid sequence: CASSSSPGGGTDTQYF.

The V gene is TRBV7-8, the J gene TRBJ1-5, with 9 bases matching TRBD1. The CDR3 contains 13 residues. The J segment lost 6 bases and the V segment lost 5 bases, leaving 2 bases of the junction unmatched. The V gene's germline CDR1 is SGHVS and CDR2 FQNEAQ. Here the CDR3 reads CASSQDRGQPQHF. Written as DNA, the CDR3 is TGTGCCAGCAGCCAGGACAGGGGTCAGCCCCAGCATTTT.

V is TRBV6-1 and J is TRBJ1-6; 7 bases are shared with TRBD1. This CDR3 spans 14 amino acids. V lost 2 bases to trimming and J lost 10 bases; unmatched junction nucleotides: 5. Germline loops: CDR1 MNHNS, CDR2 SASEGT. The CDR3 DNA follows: TGTGCCAGCAGTGAAAGACAGGGTTGGTCACCCCTCCACTTT. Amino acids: CASSERQGWSPLHF.

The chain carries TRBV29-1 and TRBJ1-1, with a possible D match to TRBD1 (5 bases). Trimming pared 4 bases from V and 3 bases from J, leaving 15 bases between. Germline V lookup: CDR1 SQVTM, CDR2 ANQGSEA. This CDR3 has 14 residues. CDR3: CSVGGDGADTEAFF. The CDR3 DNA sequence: TGCAGCGTTGGGGGGGACGGGGCGGACACTGAAGCTTTCTTT.

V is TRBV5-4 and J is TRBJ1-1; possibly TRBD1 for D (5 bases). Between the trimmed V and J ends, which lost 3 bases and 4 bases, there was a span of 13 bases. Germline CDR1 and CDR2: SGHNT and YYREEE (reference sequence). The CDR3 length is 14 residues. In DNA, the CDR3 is TGTGCCAGCAGCTCCCCGCCAGGGCGCACTGAAGCTTTCTTT. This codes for CASSSPPGRTEAFF.

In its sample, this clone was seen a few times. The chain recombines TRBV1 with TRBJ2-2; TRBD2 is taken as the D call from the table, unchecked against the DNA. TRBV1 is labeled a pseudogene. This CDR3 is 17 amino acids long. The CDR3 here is CTSTTFSSGRVTGELFF. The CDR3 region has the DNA TGCACCAGCACCACCTTTAGCAGCGGGAGGGTCACCGGGGAGCTGTTTTTT.

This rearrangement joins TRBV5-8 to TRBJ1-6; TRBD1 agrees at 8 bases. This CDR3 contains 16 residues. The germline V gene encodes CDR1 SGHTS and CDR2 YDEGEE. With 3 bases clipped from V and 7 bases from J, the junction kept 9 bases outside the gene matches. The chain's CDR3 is CASSWAQGEGNSPLHF. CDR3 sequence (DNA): TGTGCCAGCAGCTGGGCACAGGGGGAAGGAAATTCACCCCTCCACTTT.

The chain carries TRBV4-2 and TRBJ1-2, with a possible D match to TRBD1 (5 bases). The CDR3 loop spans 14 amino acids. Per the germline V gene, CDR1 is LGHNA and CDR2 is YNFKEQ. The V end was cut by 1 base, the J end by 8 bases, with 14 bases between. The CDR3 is CASSQAGQIRGYTF. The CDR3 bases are TGTGCCAGCAGCCAAGCCGGACAAATCCGGGGCTACACCTTC.

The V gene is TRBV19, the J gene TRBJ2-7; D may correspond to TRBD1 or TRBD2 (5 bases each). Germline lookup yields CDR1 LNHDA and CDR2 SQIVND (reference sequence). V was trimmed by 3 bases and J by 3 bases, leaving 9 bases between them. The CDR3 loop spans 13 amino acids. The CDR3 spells CASSMGRVYEQYF. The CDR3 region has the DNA TGTGCCAGTAGTATGGGACGTGTCTACGAGCAGTACTTC.

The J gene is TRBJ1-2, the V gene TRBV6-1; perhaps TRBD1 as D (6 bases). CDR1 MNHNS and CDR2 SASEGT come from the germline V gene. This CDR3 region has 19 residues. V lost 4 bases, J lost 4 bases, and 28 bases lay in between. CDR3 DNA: TGTGCCAGCAGTGGACGAACCGGGACACACAACCAGCGGGGCTATGGCTACACCTTC. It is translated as CASSGRTGTHNQRGYGYTF.

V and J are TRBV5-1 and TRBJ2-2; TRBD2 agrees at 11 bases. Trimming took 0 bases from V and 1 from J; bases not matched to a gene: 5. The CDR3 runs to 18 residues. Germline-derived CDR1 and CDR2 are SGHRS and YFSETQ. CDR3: CASSLDLGTSGNTGELFF. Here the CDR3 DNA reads TGCGCCAGCAGCTTGGATTTGGGGACTAGCGGGAACACCGGGGAGCTGTTTTTT.

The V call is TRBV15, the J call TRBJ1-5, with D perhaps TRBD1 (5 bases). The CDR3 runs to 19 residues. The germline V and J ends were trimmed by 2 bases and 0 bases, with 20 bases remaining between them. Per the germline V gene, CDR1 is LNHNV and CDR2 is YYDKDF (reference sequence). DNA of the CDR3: TGTGCCACCAGCAGAAGGGAGGGGCCGACAGCGAATAGCAATCAGCCCCAGCATTTT. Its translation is CATSRREGPTANSNQPQHF.

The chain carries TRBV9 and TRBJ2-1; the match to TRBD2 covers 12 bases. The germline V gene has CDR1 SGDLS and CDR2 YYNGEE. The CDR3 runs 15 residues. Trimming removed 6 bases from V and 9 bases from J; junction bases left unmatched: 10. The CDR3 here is CASTPLAGGRGEQFF. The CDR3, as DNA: TGTGCCAGCACCCCACTAGCGGGGGGCAGAGGTGAGCAGTTCTTC.

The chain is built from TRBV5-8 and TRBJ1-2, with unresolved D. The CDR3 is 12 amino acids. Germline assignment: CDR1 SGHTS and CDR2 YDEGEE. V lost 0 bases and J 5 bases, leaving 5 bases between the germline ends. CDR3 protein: CASSLEGYGYTF. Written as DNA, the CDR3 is TGTGCCAGCAGCTTGGAGGGTTATGGCTACACCTTC.

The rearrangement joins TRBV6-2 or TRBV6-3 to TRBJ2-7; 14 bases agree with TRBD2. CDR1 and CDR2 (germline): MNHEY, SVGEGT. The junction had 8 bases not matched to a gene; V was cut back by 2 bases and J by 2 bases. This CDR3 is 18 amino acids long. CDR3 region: CASSYPGTSGGLAYEQYF. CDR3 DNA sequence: TGTGCCAGCAGTTACCCAGGGACTAGCGGGGGTCTTGCCTACGAGCAGTACTTC.

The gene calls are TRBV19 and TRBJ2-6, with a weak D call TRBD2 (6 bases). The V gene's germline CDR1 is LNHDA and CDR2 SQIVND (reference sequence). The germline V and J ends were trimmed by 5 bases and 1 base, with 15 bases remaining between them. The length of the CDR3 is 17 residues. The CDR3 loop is CASSLEGKASGANVLTF. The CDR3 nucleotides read TGTGCCAGTAGTCTGGAGGGTAAGGCTTCTGGGGCCAACGTCCTGACTTTC.

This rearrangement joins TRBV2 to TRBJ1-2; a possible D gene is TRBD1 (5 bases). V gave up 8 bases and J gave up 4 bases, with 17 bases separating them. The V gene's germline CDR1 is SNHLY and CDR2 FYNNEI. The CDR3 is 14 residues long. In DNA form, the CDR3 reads TGTGCCAGCTTGGGGGGTGAGGGCCCCTATGGCTACACCTTC. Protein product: CASLGGEGPYGYTF.

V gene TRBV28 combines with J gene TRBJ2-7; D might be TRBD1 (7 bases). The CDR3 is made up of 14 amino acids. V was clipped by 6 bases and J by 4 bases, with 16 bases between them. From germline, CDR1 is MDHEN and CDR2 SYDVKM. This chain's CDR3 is CASSQPQGRYEQYF. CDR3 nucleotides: TGTGCCAGCAGCCAGCCACAGGGGAGGTACGAGCAGTACTTC.

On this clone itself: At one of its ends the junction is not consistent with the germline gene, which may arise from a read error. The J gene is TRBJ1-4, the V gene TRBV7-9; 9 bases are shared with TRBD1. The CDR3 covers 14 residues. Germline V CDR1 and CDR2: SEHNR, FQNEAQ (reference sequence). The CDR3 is CASSSQGAKEKLFF. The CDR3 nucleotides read TGTGCCAGCAGCTCACAGGGGGCTAAGGAAAAACTGTTTTTC.

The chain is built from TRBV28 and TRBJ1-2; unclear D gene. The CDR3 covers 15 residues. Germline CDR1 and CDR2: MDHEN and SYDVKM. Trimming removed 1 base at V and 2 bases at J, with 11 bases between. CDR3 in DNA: TGTGCCAGCAGTTTATCCTCGGTCGGGAACTATGGCTACACCTTC. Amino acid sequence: CASSLSSVGNYGYTF.

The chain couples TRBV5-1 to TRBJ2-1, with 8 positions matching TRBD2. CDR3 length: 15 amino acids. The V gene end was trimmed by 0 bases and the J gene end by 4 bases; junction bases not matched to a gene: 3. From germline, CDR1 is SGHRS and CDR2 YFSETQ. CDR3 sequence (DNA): TGCGCCAGCAGCTTGGGGGTAGCGGGGTACAATGAGCAGTTCTTC. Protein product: CASSLGVAGYNEQFF.

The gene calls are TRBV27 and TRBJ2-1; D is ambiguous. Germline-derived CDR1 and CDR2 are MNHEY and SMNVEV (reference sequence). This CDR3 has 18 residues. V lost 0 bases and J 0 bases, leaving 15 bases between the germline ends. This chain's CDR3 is CASSLSPQDVSSYNEQFF. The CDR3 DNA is TGTGCCAGCAGTTTATCCCCCCAGGACGTGAGCTCCTACAATGAGCAGTTCTTC.

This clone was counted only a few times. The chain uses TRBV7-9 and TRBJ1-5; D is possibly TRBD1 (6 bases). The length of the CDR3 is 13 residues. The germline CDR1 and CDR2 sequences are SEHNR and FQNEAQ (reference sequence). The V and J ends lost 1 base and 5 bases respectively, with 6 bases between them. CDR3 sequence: CASSLGTDQPQHF. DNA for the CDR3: TGTGCCAGCAGCTTAGGGACAGATCAGCCCCAGCATTTT.

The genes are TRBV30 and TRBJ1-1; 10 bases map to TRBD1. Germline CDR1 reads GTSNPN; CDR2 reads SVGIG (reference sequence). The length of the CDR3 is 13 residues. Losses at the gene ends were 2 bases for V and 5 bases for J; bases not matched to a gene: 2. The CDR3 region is CAWSRTGGTEAFF. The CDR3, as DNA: TGTGCCTGGAGTCGGACAGGGGGAACTGAAGCTTTCTTT.

The CDR3 is CASSQYSEQYF. The CDR3 DNA follows: TGTGCCAGCAGCCAATATAGCGAGCAGTACTTC. The V gene is TRBV6-5, the J gene TRBJ2-7; D is ambiguous. The length of the CDR3 is 11 residues. V lost 6 bases to trimming and J lost 6 bases, with 9 bases between them. Germline lookup yields CDR1 MNHEY and CDR2 SVGAGI.